This T cell receptor beta chain derives from a study of T-cell reconstitution after alpha-beta-depleted transplantation in children. The study, taken as a whole, reports: Some patients owed their high day-60 TCRbeta diversity to surviving recipient T cells and thymic progenitors.

This clonotype has at least ten counts. Its antigen is unknown. Researchers prepared the TCRbeta library using unique molecular identifiers, the study reports. TCRdb reprocessed the PCR reads with MiXCR, giving one entry per CDR3 protein. Of 150,000 to 250,000 distinct CDR3 sequences listed, approximately 6% were seen once; the top ten hold 4.5%. The trim removed 0 bases at V and 9 bases at J, leaving 17 bases unmatched. The CDR3 has 18 residues. CDR1 SGHDN and CDR2 FVKESK come from the germline V gene. The chain has TRBV14 and TRBJ2-1, with 7 positions matching TRBD2. The receptor's source is a girl in the first two years of life with combined immunodeficiency, due to receive a stem cell transplant. Sequences were derived from PBMCs, sampled before TCRalphabeta/CD19-depleted stem cell transplant. The CDR3 DNA is TGTGCCAGCAGCCAAGATCTTCGGCCGAGACTAGGCGGGAGTGAGCAGTTCTTC. It specifies CASSQDLRPRLGGSEQFF.